This TCR beta chain was sequenced in a study of T cell responses to AZD1222 COVID-19 vaccine. Study-wide findings and caveats: Baseline seropositivity occurred in only a handful of AZD1222 recipients. Donors were chiefly white British, with a greater number of females, and clonal diversity was perhaps underestimated. Spike was spanned by vaccine-associated CD4 TCRs, which were dominant at 160-218 and 743-854.

Sequencing used immunoSEQ multiplex PCR; TCRdb keeps in-frame clones, though not all of them. The sample lists roughly 100,000 clones; roughly 88% were seen once. The CDR3 covers 14 residues. In germline, CDR1 is MNHNS, CDR2 SASEGT. V lost 3 bases and J 8 bases, leaving 16 bases between the germline ends. A note on this clone: No antigen is known for it.

The source was peripheral blood, collected on day 0 of AZD1222 vaccination. The sequence derives from an adult in good health. The chain combines TRBV6-1 with TRBJ1-2, with D tentatively TRBD1 (6 bases). Here the CDR3 reads CASSDMRGARGYTF. The CDR3 coding sequence is TGTGCCAGCAGTGACATGCGGGGGGCGAGAGGCTACACCTTC.